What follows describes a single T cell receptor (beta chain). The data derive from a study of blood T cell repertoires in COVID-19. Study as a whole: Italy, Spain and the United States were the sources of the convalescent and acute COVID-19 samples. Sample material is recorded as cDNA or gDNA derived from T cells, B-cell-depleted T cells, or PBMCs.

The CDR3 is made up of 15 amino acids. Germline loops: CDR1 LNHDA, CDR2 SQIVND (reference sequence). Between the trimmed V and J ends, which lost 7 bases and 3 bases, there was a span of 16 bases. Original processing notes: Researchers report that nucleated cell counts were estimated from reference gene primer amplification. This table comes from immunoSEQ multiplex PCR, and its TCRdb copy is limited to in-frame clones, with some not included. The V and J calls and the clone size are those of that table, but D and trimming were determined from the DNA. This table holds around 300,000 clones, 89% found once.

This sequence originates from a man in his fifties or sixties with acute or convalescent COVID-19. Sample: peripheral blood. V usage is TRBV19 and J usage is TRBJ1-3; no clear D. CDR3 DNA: TGTGCCAGTACCCCGTGGGCTCTACTTGGAAACACCATATATTTT. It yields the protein CASTPWALLGNTIYF.